This T cell receptor (beta chain) was identified in a study of T cell changes during pregnancy in multiple sclerosis. Sequenced by immunoSEQ multiplex PCR; TCRdb stores in-frame clones only, minus some. The repertoire holds 90,000 to 120,000 clones, with 80% to 95% as singletons. The CDR3 is 13 residues long. V lost 7 bases and J lost 1, with 10 bases in between. Germline V lookup: CDR1 LNHDA, CDR2 SQIVND (reference sequence). The receptor's source is a female donor in good health, enrolled as a control in a pregnancy study. This chain links TRBV19 with TRBJ1-1; D not certain. This specimen consisted of peripheral blood, obtained in the third trimester of pregnancy. CDR3 protein: CASTITANTEAFF. The CDR3 nucleotides read TGTGCCAGTACCATAACAGCGAACACTGAAGCTTTCTTT. Based on the CDR3 plus reference TRBV19 and TRBJ1-1, the full variable domain is DGGITQSPKYLFRKEGQNVTLSCEQNLNHDAMYWYRQDPGQGLRLIYYSQIVNDFQKGDIAEGYSVSREKKESFPLTVTSAQKNPTAFYLCASTITANTEAFFGQGTRLTVV.